This is a list of T cell receptor beta chains from one sample in a study of T cells in Graves' hyperthyroidism and ophthalmopathy. Via MiXCR, TCRdb re-called the multiplex PCR reads, giving one row per CDR3 protein. The data hold roughly 49,000 distinct CDR3 sequences, with approximately 58% observed a single time. The sequencing sample was made of peripheral blood or thyroid tissue (not recorded which). Every receptor here comes from a man between 18 and 35 years old with Graves' hyperthyroidism. Both conserved end residues are part of each CDR3. The order of the fields is D gene, J gene, clone size, V gene, CDR3 protein, CDR3 DNA. D genes are given only for firm matches. A row's size may be missing; if present it is once, few, many or a size class.

TRBD1 | TRBJ1-2 | . | TRBV29-1 | CSVARGYGYTF | TGCAGCGTTGCCAGGGGGTATGGCTACACCTTC
TRBD2 | TRBJ2-1 | . | TRBV24-1 | CATSDKGRENLNEQFF | TGTGCCACCAGTGACAAAGGGCGGGAGAACCTCAATGAGCAGTTCTTC
. | TRBJ1-3 | . | TRBV20-1 | CSARGPGLHSGNTIYF | TGCAGTGCTAGAGGTCCGGGGCTCCACTCTGGAAACACCATATATTTT
. | TRBJ2-7 | many | TRBV5-1 | CASSPEIGTRRIIFSNEQYF | TGCGCCAGCAGCCCGGAAATCGGGACACGCCGTATAATTTTCTCGAACGAGCAGTACTTC
TRBD2 | TRBJ2-3 | once | TRBV6-6 | CASSLGSGGRSGSADTQYF | TGTGCCAGCAGTTTGGGTTCTGGGGGTAGGAGCGGGAGCGCAGATACGCAGTATTTT
TRBD1 | TRBJ2-5 | . | TRBV5-5 | CASSLVEQGEETQYF | TGTGCCAGCAGCTTAGTCGAACAGGGGGAAGAGACCCAGTACTTC
TRBD1 | TRBJ2-5 | . | TRBV24-1 | CATSDNGQGAHQETQYF | TGTGCCACCTCAGACAATGGACAGGGGGCTCACCAAGAGACCCAGTACTTC
. | TRBJ2-7 | many | TRBV6-5 | CASRASGAYEQYF | TGTGCCAGCAGGGCCTCGGGCGCTTACGAGCAGTACTTC
. | TRBJ1-2 | few | TRBV29-1 | CSARPDRLGYGYTF | TGCAGCGCTCGCCCGGACAGACTCGGCTATGGCTACACCTTC
TRBD1 | TRBJ1-6 | many | TRBV28 | CASSSLQGARTYNSPLHF | TGTGCCAGCAGTTCACTCCAGGGGGCAAGGACCTATAATTCACCCCTCCACTTT
TRBD1 | TRBJ1-6 | many | TRBV5-1 | CASSLDLQGVSPLHF | TGCGCCAGCAGCTTGGATTTACAGGGGGTTTCACCCCTCCACTTT
. | TRBJ1-1 | many | TRBV7-9 | CASSSGGFLGNTEAFF | TGTGCCAGCAGCTCCGGAGGGTTCTTGGGAAACACTGAAGCTTTCTTT
. | TRBJ1-1 | few | TRBV9 | CASSETGLNTEAFF | TGTGCCAGCAGCGAAACAGGGCTGAACACTGAAGCTTTCTTT
. | TRBJ2-3 | many | TRBV5-1 | CASSTGPKDTQYF | TGCGCCAGCAGCACCGGGCCAAAAGATACGCAGTATTTT
. | TRBJ1-3 | . | TRBV29-1 | CSVGHGNTIYF | TGCAGCGTTGGACATGGAAACACCATATATTTT
TRBD1 | TRBJ1-4 | . | TRBV2 | CASTGQAVGEKLFF | TGTGCCAGCACCGGACAGGCAGTCGGTGAAAAACTGTTTTTT
. | TRBJ2-5 | . | TRBV10-3 | CAGAGIQETQYF | TGTGCCGGGGCTGGTATCCAAGAGACCCAGTACTTC
TRBD1 | TRBJ1-5 | many | TRBV28 | CASSPDRVLQPQHF | TGTGCCAGCAGTCCTGACAGGGTGTTACAGCCCCAGCATTTT
TRBD1 | TRBJ2-3 | many | TRBV20-1 | CSASQGAFTTDTQYF | TGCAGTGCTTCTCAGGGGGCTTTTACCACAGATACGCAGTATTTT
TRBD1 | TRBJ1-6 | few | TRBV15 | CATSRNRGDSPLHF | TGTGCCACCAGCAGGAACAGGGGTGATTCACCCCTCCACTTT
TRBD2 | TRBJ2-5 | many | TRBV7-8 | CASSLDGGSWGGETQYF | TGTGCCAGCAGCCTTGATGGCGGAAGTTGGGGGGGAGAGACCCAGTACTTC
. | TRBJ1-2 | many | TRBV12-3/TRBV12-4 | CASSPGGLNYGYTF | TGTGCCAGCAGCCCCGGCGGTCTTAACTATGGCTACACCTTC
. | TRBJ2-5 | . | TRBV7-9 | CASSKERVYRETQYF | TGTGCCAGCTCGAAAGAGCGCGTTTACAGGGAGACCCAGTACTTC
TRBD1 | TRBJ1-5 | many | TRBV29-1 | CSVRTGNQPQHF | TGCAGCGTTAGGACAGGGAATCAGCCCCAGCATTTT
. | TRBJ2-2 | . | TRBV15 | CATSSRVAGELFF | TGTGCCACCAGCAGCAGGGTGGCCGGGGAGCTGTTTTTT
. | TRBJ1-2 | . | TRBV25-1 | CASSFRGVGPYGYTF | TGTGCCAGCAGTTTTCGGGGTGTTGGTCCCTATGGCTACACCTTC
TRBD1 | TRBJ1-2 | few | TRBV12-3/TRBV12-4 | CASRPRTGGNGYTF | TGTGCCAGCAGGCCACGGACAGGGGGAAATGGCTACACCTTC
TRBD1 | TRBJ2-2 | . | TRBV10-3 | CAIKGTGNTGELFF | TGTGCCATCAAAGGGACAGGAAACACCGGGGAGCTGTTTTTT
. | TRBJ1-5 | . | TRBV24-1 | CATSDPSGGNQPQHF | TGTGCCACCAGTGATCCATCTGGGGGCAATCAGCCCCAGCATTTT
. | TRBJ2-7 | . | TRBV20-1 | CSARDVYEQYF | TGCAGTGCTAGAGATGTCTACGAGCAGTACTTC
. | TRBJ2-1 | . | TRBV4-1 | CASSQFYSSNEQFF | TGCGCCAGCAGCCAATTCTATAGCAGCAATGAGCAGTTCTTC
. | TRBJ1-1 | . | TRBV12-5 | CASGQLGLEAFF | TGTGCTAGTGGCCAACTCGGGCTCGAAGCTTTCTTT
TRBD1 | TRBJ1-1 | many | TRBV5-1 | CASSGTGGDTEAFF | TGCGCCAGCAGCGGGACAGGGGGCGACACTGAAGCTTTCTTT
. | TRBJ2-6 | . | TRBV6-5 | CASSSAGANVLTF | TGTGCCAGCAGTTCGGCAGGGGCCAACGTCCTGACTTTC
TRBD2 | TRBJ2-7 | many | TRBV29-1 | CSVPGTSGSSEQYF | TGCAGCGTCCCCGGGACTAGCGGGAGTAGTGAGCAGTACTTC
TRBD2 | TRBJ2-2 | many | TRBV5-5 | CASSLGLVIGELFF | TGTGCCAGCAGCCTGGGACTAGTCATCGGGGAGCTGTTTTTT
. | TRBJ1-6 | . | TRBV7-3 | CASSRTPADNSPLHF | TGTGCCAGCAGCCGGACCCCGGCGGATAATTCACCCCTCCACTTT